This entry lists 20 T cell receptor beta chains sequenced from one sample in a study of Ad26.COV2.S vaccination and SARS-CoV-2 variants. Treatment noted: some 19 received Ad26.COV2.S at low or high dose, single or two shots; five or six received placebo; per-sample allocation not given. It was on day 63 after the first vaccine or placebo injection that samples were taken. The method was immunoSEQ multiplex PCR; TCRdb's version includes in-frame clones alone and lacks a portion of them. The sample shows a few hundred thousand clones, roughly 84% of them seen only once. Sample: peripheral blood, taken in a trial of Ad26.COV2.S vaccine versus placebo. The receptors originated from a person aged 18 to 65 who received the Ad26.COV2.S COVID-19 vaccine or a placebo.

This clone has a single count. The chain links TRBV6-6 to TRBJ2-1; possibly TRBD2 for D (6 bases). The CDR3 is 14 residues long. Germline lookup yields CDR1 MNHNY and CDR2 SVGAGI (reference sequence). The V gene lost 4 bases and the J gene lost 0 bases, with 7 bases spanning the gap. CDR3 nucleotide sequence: TGTGCCAGCAGTTTGCGGGGCTCCTACAATGAGCAGTTCTTC. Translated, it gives CASSLRGSYNEQFF.

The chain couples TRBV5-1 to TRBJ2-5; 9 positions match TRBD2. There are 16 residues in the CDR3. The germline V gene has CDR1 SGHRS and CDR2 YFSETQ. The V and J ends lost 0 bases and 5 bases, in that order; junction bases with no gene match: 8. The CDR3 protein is CASSLGSRGGAETQYF. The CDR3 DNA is TGCGCCAGCAGCTTGGGAAGCCGCGGGGGGGCGGAGACCCAGTACTTC.

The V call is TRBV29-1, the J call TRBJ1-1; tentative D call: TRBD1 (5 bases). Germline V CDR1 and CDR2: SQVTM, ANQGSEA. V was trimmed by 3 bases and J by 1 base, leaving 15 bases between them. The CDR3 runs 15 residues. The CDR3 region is CSVDARDGGNTEAFF. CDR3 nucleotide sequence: TGCAGCGTTGATGCCAGGGACGGAGGGAACACTGAAGCTTTCTTT.

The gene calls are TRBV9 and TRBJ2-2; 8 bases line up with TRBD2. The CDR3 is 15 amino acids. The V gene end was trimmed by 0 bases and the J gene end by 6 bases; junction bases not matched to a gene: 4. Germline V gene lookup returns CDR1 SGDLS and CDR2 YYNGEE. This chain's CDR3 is CASSVGTSPAGELFF. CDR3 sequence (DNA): TGTGCCAGCAGCGTAGGGACTAGCCCCGCCGGGGAGCTGTTTTTT.

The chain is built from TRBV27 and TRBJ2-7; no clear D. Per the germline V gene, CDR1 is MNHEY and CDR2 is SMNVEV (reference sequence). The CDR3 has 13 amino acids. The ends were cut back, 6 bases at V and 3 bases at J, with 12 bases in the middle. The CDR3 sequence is CASRAPKGYEQYF. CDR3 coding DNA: TGTGCCAGCAGGGCTCCGAAGGGCTACGAGCAGTACTTC.

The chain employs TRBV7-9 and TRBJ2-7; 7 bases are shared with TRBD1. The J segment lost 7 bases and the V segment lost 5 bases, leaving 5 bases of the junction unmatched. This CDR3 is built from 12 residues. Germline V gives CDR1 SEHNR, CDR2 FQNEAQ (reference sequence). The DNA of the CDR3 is TGTGCCAGCAGCCCGCCGGGACAGGAGCAGTACTTC. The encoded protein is CASSPPGQEQYF.

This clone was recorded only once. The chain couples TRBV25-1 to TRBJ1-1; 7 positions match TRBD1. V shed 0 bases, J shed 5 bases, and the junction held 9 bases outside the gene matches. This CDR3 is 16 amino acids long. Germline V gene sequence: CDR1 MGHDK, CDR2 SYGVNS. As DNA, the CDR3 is TGTGCCAGCAGTGAATATTGGCGGGCAGGGGGGACTGAAGCTTTCTTT. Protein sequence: CASSEYWRAGGTEAFF.

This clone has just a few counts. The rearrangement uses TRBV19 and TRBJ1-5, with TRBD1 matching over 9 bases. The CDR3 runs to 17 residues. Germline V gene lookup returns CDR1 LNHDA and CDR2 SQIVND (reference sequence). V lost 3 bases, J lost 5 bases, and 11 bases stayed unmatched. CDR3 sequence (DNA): TGTGCCAGTAGTATCGGACCGGGACAGGGCCCCTATCAGCCCCAGCATTTT. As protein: CASSIGPGQGPYQPQHF.

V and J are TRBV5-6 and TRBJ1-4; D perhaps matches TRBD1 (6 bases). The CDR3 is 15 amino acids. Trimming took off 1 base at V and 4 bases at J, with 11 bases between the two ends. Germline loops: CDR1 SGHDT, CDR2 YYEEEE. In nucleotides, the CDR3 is TGTGCCAGCAGCTTGAGGGACATAAGTAATGAAAAACTGTTTTTT. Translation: CASSLRDISNEKLFF.

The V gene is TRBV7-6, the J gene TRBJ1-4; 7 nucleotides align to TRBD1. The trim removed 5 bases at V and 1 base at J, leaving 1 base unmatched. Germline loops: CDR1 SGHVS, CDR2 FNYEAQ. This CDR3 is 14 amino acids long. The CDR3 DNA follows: TGTGCCAGCAGCAGGGACAGAACTAATGAAAAACTGTTTTTT. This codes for CASSRDRTNEKLFF.

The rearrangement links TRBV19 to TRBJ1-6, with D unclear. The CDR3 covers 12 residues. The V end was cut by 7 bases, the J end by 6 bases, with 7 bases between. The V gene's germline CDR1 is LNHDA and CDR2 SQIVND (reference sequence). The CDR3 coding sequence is TGTGCCAGTACGGGTATTAATTCACCCCTCCACTTT. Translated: CASTGINSPLHF.

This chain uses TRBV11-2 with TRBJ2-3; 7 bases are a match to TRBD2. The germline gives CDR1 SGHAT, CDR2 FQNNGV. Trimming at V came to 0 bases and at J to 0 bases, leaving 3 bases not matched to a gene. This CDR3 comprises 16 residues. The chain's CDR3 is CASSLDLAVSTDTQYF. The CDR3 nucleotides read TGTGCCAGCAGCTTAGATCTAGCGGTTAGCACAGATACGCAGTATTTT. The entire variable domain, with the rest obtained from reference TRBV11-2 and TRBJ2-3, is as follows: EAGVAQSPRYKIIEKRQSVAFWCNPISGHATLYWYQQILGQGPKLLIQFQNNGVVDDSQLPKDRFSAERLKGVDSTLKIQPAKLEDSAVYLCASSLDLAVSTDTQYFGPGTRLTVL.

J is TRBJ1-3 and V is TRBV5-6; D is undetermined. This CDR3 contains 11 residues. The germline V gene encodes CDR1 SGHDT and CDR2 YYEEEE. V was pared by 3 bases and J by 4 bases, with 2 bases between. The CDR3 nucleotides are TGTGCCAGCAGCTCAGGAAACACCATATATTTT. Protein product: CASSSGNTIYF.

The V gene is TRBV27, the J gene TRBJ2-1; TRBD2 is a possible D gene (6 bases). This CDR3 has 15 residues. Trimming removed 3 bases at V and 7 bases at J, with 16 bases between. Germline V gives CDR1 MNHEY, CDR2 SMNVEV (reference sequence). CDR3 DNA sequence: TGTGCCAGCAGTTTTCTCCAGCGGGTTGGGAATGAGCAGTTCTTC. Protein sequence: CASSFLQRVGNEQFF.

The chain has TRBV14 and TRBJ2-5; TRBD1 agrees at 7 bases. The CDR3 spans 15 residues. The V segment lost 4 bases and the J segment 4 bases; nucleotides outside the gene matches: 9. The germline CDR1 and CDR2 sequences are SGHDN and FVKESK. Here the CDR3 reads CASSPVQQGRETQYF. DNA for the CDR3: TGTGCCAGCAGCCCTGTCCAACAGGGGAGAGAGACCCAGTACTTC.

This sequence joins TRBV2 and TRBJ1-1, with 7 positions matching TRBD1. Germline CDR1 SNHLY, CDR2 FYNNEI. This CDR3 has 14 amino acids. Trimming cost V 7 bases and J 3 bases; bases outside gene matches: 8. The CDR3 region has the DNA TGTGCCAGCACCGACAGGGTTGGGTACACTGAAGCTTTCTTT. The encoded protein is CASTDRVGYTEAFF. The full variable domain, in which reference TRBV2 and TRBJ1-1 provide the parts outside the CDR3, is EPEVTQTPSHQVTQMGQEVILRCVPISNHLYFYWYRQILGQKVEFLVSFYNNEISEKSEIFDDQFSVERPDGSNFTLKIRSTKLEDSAMYFCASTDRVGYTEAFFGQGTRLTVV.

The CDR3 here is CASSLGQRNTEAFF. The CDR3 nucleotides read TGCGCCAGCAGCTTGGGGCAGCGGAACACTGAAGCTTTCTTT. The chain uses TRBV5-1 and TRBJ1-1; no definite D call. CDR1 is SGHRS and CDR2 is YFSETQ in the germline V gene. The CDR3 runs 14 residues. Trimming shortened V by 0 bases and J by 1 base, and 7 bases separated the two germline ends.

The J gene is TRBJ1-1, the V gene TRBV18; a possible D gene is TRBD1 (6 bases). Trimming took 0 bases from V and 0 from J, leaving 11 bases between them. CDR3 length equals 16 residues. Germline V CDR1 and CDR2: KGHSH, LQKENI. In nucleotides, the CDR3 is TGTGCCAGCTCACCACCCGGGGGGGACATGAACACTGAAGCTTTCTTT. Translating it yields CASSPPGGDMNTEAFF.

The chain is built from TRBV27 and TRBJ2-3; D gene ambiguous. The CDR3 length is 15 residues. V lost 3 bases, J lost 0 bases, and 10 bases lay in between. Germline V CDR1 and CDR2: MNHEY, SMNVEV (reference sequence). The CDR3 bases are TGTGCCAGCAGTTTTGGTGCAGCTAGCACAGATACGCAGTATTTT. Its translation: CASSFGAASTDTQYF.

This chain's CDR3 is CASSLVIQRGTEIYNEQFF. DNA of the CDR3: TGTGCCAGCAGCTTAGTAATCCAGAGGGGGACAGAAATCTACAATGAGCAGTTCTTC. The chain is built from TRBV7-6 and TRBJ2-1, with 7 bases lining up with TRBD1. Trimming removed 1 base from V and 3 bases from J; junction bases left unmatched: 15. The CDR3 is 19 residues long. CDR1 and CDR2 (germline): SGHVS, FNYEAQ.